This T cell receptor (beta chain) was obtained from a study of blood T cell repertoires in COVID-19. V trimming: 5 bases; J trimming: 1 base; junction bases outside the gene matches: 5. The CDR3 consists of 15 residues. Per the germline V gene, CDR1 is SGHRS and CDR2 is YFSETQ. Assay: immunoSEQ multiplex PCR; the TCRdb copy retains only in-frame clones and omits some. There are approximately 290,000 clones in the sample; 85% to 90% occur only once, and around 0.8% lies in the top ten. This chain links TRBV5-1 with TRBJ1-1, with 10 bases that match TRBD1. Sequenced input: peripheral blood. This receptor was obtained from a man aged 30-40 years with acute or convalescent COVID-19. This chain's CDR3 is CASSYRTGGNTEAFF. In nucleotides, the CDR3 is TGCGCCAGCAGTTACCGGACAGGGGGGAACACTGAAGCTTTCTTT.